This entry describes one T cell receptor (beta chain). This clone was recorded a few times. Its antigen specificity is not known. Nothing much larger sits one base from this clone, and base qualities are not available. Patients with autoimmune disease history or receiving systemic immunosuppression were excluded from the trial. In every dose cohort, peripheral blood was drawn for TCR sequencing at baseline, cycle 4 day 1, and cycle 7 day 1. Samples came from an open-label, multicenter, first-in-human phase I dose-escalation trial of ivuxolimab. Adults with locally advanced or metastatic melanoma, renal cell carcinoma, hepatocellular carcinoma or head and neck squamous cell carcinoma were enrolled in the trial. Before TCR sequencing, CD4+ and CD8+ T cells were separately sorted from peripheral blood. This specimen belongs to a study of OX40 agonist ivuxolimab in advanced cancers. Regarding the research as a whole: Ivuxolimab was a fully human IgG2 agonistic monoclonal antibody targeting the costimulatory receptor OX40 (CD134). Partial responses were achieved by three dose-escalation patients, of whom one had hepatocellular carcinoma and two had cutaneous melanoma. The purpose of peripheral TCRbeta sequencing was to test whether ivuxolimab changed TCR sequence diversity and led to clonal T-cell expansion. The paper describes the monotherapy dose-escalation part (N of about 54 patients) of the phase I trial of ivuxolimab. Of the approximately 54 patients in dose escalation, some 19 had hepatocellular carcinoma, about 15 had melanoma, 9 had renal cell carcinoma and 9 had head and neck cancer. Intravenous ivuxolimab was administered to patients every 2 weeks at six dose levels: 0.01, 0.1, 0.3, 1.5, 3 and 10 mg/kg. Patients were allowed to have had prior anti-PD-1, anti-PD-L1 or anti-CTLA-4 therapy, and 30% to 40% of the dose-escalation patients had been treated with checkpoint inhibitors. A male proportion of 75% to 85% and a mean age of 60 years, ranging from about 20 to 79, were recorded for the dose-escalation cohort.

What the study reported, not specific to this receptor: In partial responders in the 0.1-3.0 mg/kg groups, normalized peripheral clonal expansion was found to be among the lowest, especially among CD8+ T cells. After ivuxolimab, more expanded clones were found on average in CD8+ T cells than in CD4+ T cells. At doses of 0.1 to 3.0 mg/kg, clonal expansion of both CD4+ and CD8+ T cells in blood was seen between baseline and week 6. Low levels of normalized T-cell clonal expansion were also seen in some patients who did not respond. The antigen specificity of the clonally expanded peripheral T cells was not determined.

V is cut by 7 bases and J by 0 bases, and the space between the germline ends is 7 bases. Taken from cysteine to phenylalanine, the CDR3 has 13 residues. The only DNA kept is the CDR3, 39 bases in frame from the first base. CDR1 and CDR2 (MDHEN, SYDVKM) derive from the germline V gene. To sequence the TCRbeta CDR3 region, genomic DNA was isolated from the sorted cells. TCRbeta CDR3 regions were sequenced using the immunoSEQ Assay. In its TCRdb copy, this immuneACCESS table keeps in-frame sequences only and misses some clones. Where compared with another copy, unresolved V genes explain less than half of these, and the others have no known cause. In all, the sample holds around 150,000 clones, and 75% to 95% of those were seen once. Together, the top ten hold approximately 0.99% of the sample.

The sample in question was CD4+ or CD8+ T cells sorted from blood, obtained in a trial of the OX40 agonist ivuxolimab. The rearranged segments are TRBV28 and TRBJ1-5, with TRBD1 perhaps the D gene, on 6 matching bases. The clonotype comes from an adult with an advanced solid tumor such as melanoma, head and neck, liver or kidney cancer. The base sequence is TGTGCCAGCATCAGGGGTAGCAATCAGCCCCAGCATTTT. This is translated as CASIRGSNQPQHF. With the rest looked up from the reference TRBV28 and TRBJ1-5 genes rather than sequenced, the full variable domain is DVKVTQSSRYLVKRTGEKVFLECVQDMDHENMFWYRQDPGLGLRLIYFSYDVKMKEKGDIPEGYSVSREKKERFSLILESASTNQTSMYLCASIRGSNQPQHFGDGTRLSIL.